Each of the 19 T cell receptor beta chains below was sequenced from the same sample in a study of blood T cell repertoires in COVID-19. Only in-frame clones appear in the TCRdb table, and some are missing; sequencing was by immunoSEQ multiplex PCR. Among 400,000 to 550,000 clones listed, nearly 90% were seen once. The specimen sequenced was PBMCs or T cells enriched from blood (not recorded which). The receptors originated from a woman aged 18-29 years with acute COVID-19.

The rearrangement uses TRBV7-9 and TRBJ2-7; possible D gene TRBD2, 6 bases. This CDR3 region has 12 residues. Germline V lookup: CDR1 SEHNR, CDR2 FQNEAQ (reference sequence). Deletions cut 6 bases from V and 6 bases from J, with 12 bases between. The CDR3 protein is CASRGLFPEQYF. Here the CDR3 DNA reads TGTGCCAGCAGAGGACTATTTCCCGAGCAGTACTTC.

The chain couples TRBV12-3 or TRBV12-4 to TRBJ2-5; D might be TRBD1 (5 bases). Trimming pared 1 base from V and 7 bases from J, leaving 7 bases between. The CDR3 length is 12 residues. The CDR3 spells CASSLGGATQYF. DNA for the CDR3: TGTGCCAGCAGTTTAGGTGGGGCGACCCAGTACTTC.

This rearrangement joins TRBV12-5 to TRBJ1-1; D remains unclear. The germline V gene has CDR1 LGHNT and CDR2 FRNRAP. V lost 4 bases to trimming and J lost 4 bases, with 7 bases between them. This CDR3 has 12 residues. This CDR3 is CASGSGLTEAFF. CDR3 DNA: TGTGCTAGTGGTTCGGGTCTCACTGAAGCTTTCTTT.

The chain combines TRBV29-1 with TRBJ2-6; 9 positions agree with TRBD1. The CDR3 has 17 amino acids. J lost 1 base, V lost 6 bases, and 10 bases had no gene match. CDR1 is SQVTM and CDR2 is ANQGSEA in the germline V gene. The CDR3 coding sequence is TGCAGCGTGGGGGTAGGACAGGGGACGTCTGGGGCCAACGTCCTGACTTTC. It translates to CSVGVGQGTSGANVLTF. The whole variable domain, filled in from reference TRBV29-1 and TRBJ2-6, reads SAVISQKPSRDICQRGTSLTIQCQVDSQVTMMFWYRQQPGQSLTLIATANQGSEATYESGFVIDKFPISRPNLTFSTLTVSNMSPEDSSIYLCSVGVGQGTSGANVLTFGAGSRLTVL.

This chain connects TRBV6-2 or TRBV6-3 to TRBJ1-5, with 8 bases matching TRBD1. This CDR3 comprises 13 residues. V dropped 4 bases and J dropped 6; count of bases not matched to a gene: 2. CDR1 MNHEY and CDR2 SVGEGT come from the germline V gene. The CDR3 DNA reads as TGTGCCAGCAGTTTACAGGGGGGTCAGCCCCAGCATTTT. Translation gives CASSLQGGQPQHF.

CDR3 in DNA: TGTGCCAGTAGTACCCGCTTAGCCAGGAGGGGCGTAGGCTATGGCTACACCTTC. The encoded protein is CASSTRLARRGVGYGYTF. This sequence joins TRBV19 and TRBJ1-2, with TRBD1 as a possible D gene (5 bases). The germline V gene encodes CDR1 LNHDA and CDR2 SQIVND (reference sequence). V shed 4 bases and J shed 4 bases, with 25 bases lying between them. The CDR3 is made up of 18 amino acids. The complete variable domain, with remaining parts taken from reference TRBV19 and TRBJ1-2, reads DGGITQSPKYLFRKEGQNVTLSCEQNLNHDAMYWYRQDPGQGLRLIYYSQIVNDFQKGDIAEGYSVSREKKESFPLTVTSAQKNPTAFYLCASSTRLARRGVGYGYTFGSGTRLTVV.

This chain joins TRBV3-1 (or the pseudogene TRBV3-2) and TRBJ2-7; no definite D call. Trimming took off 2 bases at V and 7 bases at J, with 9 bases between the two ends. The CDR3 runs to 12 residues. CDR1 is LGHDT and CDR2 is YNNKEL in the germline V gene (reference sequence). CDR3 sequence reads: CASSQRTAEQYF. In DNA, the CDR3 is TGTGCCAGCAGCCAACGTACAGCAGAGCAGTACTTC.

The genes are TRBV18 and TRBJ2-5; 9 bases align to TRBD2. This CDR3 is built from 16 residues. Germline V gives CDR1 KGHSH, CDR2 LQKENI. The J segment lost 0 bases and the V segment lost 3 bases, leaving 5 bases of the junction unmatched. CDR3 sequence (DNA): TGTGCCAGCTCACCGACTAGCGGAGGGAACCAAGAGACCCAGTACTTC. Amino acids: CASSPTSGGNQETQYF.

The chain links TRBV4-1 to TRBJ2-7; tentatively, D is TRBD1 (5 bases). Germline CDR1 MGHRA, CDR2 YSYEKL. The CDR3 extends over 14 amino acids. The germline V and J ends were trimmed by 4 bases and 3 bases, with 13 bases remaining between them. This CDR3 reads CASSLGEGDYEQYF. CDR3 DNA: TGCGCCAGCAGCCTAGGGGAAGGGGACTACGAGCAGTACTTC.

CDR3: CASSQEGNRGNTEAFF. CDR3 coding DNA: TGCGCCAGCAGCCAAGAAGGAAACAGGGGGAACACTGAAGCTTTCTTT. V usage is TRBV4-3 and J usage is TRBJ1-1, with 7 bases lining up with TRBD1. Trimming cost V 0 bases and J 1 base; bases outside gene matches: 5. This CDR3 has 16 residues. Looked up from germline, CDR1 is LGHNA and CDR2 is YSLEER.

The CDR3 region is CASSLEGVQFGYTF. CDR3 sequence (DNA): TGTGCCAGCAGCTTAGAAGGGGTACAGTTTGGCTACACCTTC. The chain combines TRBV11-2 with TRBJ1-2; possibly TRBD1 for D (5 bases). Looked up from germline, CDR1 is SGHAT and CDR2 is FQNNGV. V dropped 0 bases and J dropped 7 bases, with 12 bases sitting between them. CDR3 size: 14 residues.

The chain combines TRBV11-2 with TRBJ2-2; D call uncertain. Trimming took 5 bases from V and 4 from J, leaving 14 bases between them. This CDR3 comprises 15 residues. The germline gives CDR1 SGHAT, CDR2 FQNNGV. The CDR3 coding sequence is TGTGCCAGCAGCCACGCCTTAAGGAGCACCGGGGAGCTGTTTTTT. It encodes CASSHALRSTGELFF.

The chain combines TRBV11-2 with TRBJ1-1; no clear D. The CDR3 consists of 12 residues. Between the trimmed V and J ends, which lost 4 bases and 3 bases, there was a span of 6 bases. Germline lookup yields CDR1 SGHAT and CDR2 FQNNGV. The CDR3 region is CASSSGHTEAFF. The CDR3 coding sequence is TGTGCCAGCAGCTCCGGTCACACTGAAGCTTTCTTT.

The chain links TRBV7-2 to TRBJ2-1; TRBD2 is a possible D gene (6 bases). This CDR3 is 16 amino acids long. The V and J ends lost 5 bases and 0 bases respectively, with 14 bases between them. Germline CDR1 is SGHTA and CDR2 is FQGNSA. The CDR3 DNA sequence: TGTGCCAGCAGCCTCGTAGCGGCAAGCTCCTACAATGAGCAGTTCTTC. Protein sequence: CASSLVAASSYNEQFF.

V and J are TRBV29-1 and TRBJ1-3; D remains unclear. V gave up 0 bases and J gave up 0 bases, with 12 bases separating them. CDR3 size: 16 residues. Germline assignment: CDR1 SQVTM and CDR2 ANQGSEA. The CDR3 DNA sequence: TGCAGCGTTGAAGAAGGGAGGCGATACTCTGGAAACACCATATATTTT. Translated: CSVEEGRRYSGNTIYF.

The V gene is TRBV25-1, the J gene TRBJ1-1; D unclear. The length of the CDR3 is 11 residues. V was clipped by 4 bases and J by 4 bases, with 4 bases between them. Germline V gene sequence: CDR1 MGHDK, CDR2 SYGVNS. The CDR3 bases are TGTGCCAGCAGTGTCGGCACTGAAGCTTTCTTT. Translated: CASSVGTEAFF.

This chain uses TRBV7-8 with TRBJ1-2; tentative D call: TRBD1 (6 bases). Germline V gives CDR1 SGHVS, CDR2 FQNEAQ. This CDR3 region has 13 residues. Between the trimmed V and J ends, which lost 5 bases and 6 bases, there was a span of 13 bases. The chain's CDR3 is CASSRQAMDGYTF. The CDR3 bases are TGTGCCAGCAGCCGACAGGCAATGGATGGCTACACCTTC.

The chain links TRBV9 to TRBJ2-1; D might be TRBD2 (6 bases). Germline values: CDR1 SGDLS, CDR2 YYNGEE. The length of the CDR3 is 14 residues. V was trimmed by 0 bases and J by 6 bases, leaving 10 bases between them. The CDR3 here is CASSVEPTSNEQFF. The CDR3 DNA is TGTGCCAGCAGCGTAGAGCCGACTAGCAATGAGCAGTTCTTC.

The CDR3 sequence: CASSTRDREQYF. The DNA of the CDR3 is TGTGCCAGCAGCACCCGGGACAGGGAGCAGTACTTC. The chain links TRBV9 to TRBJ2-7; 8 nucleotides agree with TRBD1. This CDR3 has 12 residues. Per germline, CDR1 SGDLS and CDR2 YYNGEE. The V gene end was trimmed by 4 bases and the J gene end by 7 bases; junction bases not matched to a gene: 4. The full variable domain, in which reference TRBV9 and TRBJ2-7 provide the parts outside the CDR3, is DSGVTQTPKHLITATGQRVTLRCSPRSGDLSVYWYQQSLDQGLQFLIQYYNGEERAKGNILERFSAQQFPDLHSELNLSSLELGDSALYFCASSTRDREQYFGPGTRLTVT.